This T cell receptor beta chain was captured by sequencing in a study of blood T cell repertoires in COVID-19. About the study: Samples taken during acute and convalescent COVID-19 were collected in the United States, Italy and Spain.

Per the authors' pipeline: It was from reference gene primer amplification that nucleated cell counts were estimated. Using immunoSEQ multiplex PCR, the repertoire was profiled, and TCRdb retains in-frame clones only, with some absent. V, J and clone size derive from that table, while D and trimming were established from the DNA sequence. The sample has around 30,000 clones; approximately 85% are singletons. V lost 0 bases to trimming and J lost 6 bases, with 8 bases between them. The CDR3 spans 14 residues. The germline gives CDR1 MNHEY, CDR2 SVGAGI. The material sequenced was peripheral blood. This TCR was sampled from a man in his sixties with active COVID-19. The V and J genes are TRBV6-5 and TRBJ2-2; D remains unclear. CDR3: CASSYSSSPGELFF. In nucleotides, the CDR3 is TGTGCCAGCAGTTACTCTTCTAGTCCCGGGGAGCTGTTTTTT.